The next 18 T cell receptor beta chains were all read from a single sample in a study of blood T cell repertoires in COVID-19. Assay: immunoSEQ multiplex PCR; the TCRdb copy retains only in-frame clones and omits some. This table has 130,000 to 150,000 clones, about 79% appearing once. Sequencing was carried out using peripheral blood. The receptor source for this set is a woman in her forties or fifties in a cohort sampled during active or convalescent COVID-19.

The chain recombines TRBV6-5 with TRBJ2-2, with a possible D match to TRBD2 (7 bases). This CDR3 comprises 16 residues. Germline V lookup: CDR1 MNHEY, CDR2 SVGAGI. The V end was cut by 4 bases, the J end by 4 bases, with 16 bases between. The CDR3 loop reads CASSFLTSRGTGELFF. CDR3 DNA: TGTGCCAGCAGTTTCTTGACTAGCAGGGGCACCGGGGAGCTGTTTTTT.

This rearrangement joins TRBV7-9 to TRBJ2-7, with TRBD1 identical over 7 bases. Trimming took 0 bases from V and 7 from J; bases not matched to a gene: 6. Germline CDR1 reads SEHNR; CDR2 reads FQNEAQ (reference sequence). CDR3 length: 14 amino acids. The chain's CDR3 is CASSLAPDRVEQYF. CDR3 DNA sequence: TGTGCCAGCAGCTTAGCGCCCGACAGGGTTGAGCAGTACTTC. Full variable domain (rest looked up from reference TRBV7-9 and TRBJ2-7): DTGVSQNPRHKITKRGQNVTFRCDPISEHNRLYWYRQTLGQGPEFLTYFQNEAQLEKSRLLSDRFSAERPKGSFSTLEIQRTEQGDSAMYLCASSLAPDRVEQYFGPGTRLTVT.

The chain links TRBV3-1 (or the pseudogene TRBV3-2) to TRBJ1-1, with D hard to call. The V gene's germline CDR1 is LGHDT and CDR2 YNNKEL (reference sequence). This CDR3 has 15 residues. V shed 1 base and J shed 1 base, with 10 bases lying between them. The CDR3 is CASSQVRQKNTEAFF. The CDR3 region has the DNA TGTGCCAGCAGCCAAGTCAGGCAGAAGAACACTGAAGCTTTCTTT.

This chain joins TRBV7-2 and TRBJ2-3; 10 nucleotides agree with TRBD1. The germline V gene encodes CDR1 SGHTA and CDR2 FQGNSA. The ends lost 4 bases at V and 5 bases at J; junction bases unmatched: 6. CDR3 length: 15 residues. The chain's CDR3 is CASSYGDRGGDTQYF. Here the CDR3 DNA reads TGTGCCAGCAGCTATGGGGACAGGGGAGGAGATACGCAGTATTTT.

For the CDR3, the DNA is TGTGCCTGGACAAAATACAATGAGCAGTTCTTC. Amino acid sequence: CAWTKYNEQFF. This rearrangement joins TRBV30 to TRBJ2-1; D gene uncertain. Trimming left V 4 bases short and J 4 bases short, with 5 bases between. CDR3 length equals 11 residues. CDR1 is GTSNPN, CDR2 SVGIG, per germline (reference sequence).

This sequence joins TRBV18 and TRBJ1-1; tentatively, D is TRBD1 (6 bases). CDR3 length: 14 residues. The germline V gene encodes CDR1 KGHSH and CDR2 LQKENI. Trimming removed 4 bases from V and 1 base from J, with 10 bases in between. CDR3 bases: TGTGCCAGCTCACTAGGACAGACGAACACTGAAGCTTTCTTT. Amino acid sequence: CASSLGQTNTEAFF.

This rearrangement joins TRBV4-3 to TRBJ1-4, with D unresolved. The length of the CDR3 is 16 residues. Trimming stripped 1 base from V and 5 bases from J, with 14 bases between. Germline V gene sequence: CDR1 LGHNA, CDR2 YSLEER. This CDR3 is CASSQALGRRNEKLFF. The CDR3 bases are TGCGCCAGCAGCCAAGCCCTGGGCCGAAGAAATGAAAAACTGTTTTTT.

The chain is built from TRBV7-6 and TRBJ1-3; 9 bases fit TRBD1. With V trimmed by 2 bases and J by 4 bases, 12 bases remained unmatched. This CDR3 comprises 18 residues. The germline V gene has CDR1 SGHVS and CDR2 FNYEAQ. CDR3 in amino acids: CASSLLGQGGRQGNTIYF. Written as DNA, the CDR3 is TGTGCCAGCAGCTTACTGGGACAGGGCGGAAGACAGGGAAACACCATATATTTT.

CDR3 loop: CASSRTGLDAGELFF. As DNA, the CDR3 is TGTGCCAGCAGCAGGACAGGGTTGGATGCCGGGGAGCTGTTTTTT. The V call is TRBV6-6, the J call TRBJ2-2, with 8 bases identical to TRBD1. The V and J ends lost 6 bases and 6 bases, in that order; junction bases with no gene match: 9. Germline V gene sequence: CDR1 MNHNY, CDR2 SVGAGI (reference sequence). The CDR3 sequence is 15 residues long.

This sequence joins TRBV3-1 (or the pseudogene TRBV3-2) and TRBJ2-2; D perhaps matches TRBD1 (5 bases). This CDR3 has 13 amino acids. V was trimmed by 1 base and J by 7 bases, leaving 7 bases between them. The germline V gene has CDR1 LGHDT and CDR2 YNNKEL (reference sequence). The CDR3: CASSQAGIGELFF. The CDR3 nucleotides read TGTGCCAGCAGCCAAGCAGGGATCGGGGAGCTGTTTTTT.

This clone has only one observation. The gene calls are TRBV5-4 and TRBJ2-7; no definite D call. Germline CDR1 is SGHNT and CDR2 is YYREEE (reference sequence). This CDR3 has 12 residues. V lost 0 bases and J lost 6, with 7 bases in between. CDR3 sequence reads: CASSLGSAEQYF. CDR3 nucleotides: TGTGCCAGCAGCTTGGGAAGCGCCGAGCAGTACTTC.

This clone showed up just once. The rearrangement uses TRBV10-3 and TRBJ2-5; tentative D call: TRBD2 (6 bases). Per the germline V gene, CDR1 is ENHRY and CDR2 is SYGVKD. V lost 6 bases, J lost 2 bases, and 19 bases lay in between. The CDR3 spans 16 residues. This CDR3 is CAIRGGRVGGQETQYF. CDR3 bases: TGTGCCATCAGGGGAGGTCGGGTCGGGGGACAAGAGACCCAGTACTTC.

This clone occurred once. The rearrangement joins TRBV16 to TRBJ1-2; perhaps TRBD1 as D (5 bases). This CDR3 is built from 15 residues. From germline, CDR1 is KGHSY and CDR2 FQNENV. The V and J ends lost 0 bases and 4 bases respectively, with 12 bases between them. Here the CDR3 reads CASSQSRDLGYGYTF. CDR3 DNA: TGTGCCAGCAGCCAATCCAGGGACTTAGGCTATGGCTACACCTTC.

In nucleotides, the CDR3 is TGTGCCAGTAGTTCAGGGCTGGTAGCTTTCTTT. The encoded protein is CASSSGLVAFF. The chain carries TRBV19 and TRBJ1-1; tentative D call: TRBD1 (5 bases). The V end was cut by 5 bases, the J end by 10 bases, with 11 bases between. The CDR3 contains 11 residues. Germline loops: CDR1 LNHDA, CDR2 SQIVND (reference sequence). Full variable domain (rest looked up from reference TRBV19 and TRBJ1-1): DGGITQSPKYLFRKEGQNVTLSCEQNLNHDAMYWYRQDPGQGLRLIYYSQIVNDFQKGDIAEGYSVSREKKESFPLTVTSAQKNPTAFYLCASSSGLVAFFGQGTRLTVV.

This chain links TRBV2 with TRBJ2-7, with D perhaps matching TRBD2 (6 bases). Germline V gene sequence: CDR1 SNHLY, CDR2 FYNNEI. The CDR3 consists of 13 residues. V gave up 4 bases and J gave up 6 bases, with 13 bases separating them. CDR3 region: CASSGGGVAEQYF. The DNA for the CDR3 is TGTGCCAGCAGTGGGGGCGGGGTGGCCGAGCAGTACTTC.

The J gene is TRBJ2-7, the V gene TRBV14, with TRBD2 matching over 9 bases. There are 15 residues in the CDR3. The germline gives CDR1 SGHDN, CDR2 FVKESK. Trimming removed 4 bases from V and 2 bases from J; junction bases left unmatched: 6. The CDR3 protein is CASSPSVAGAYEQYF. The CDR3 DNA sequence: TGTGCCAGCAGCCCCTCAGTAGCGGGGGCCTACGAGCAGTACTTC.

The chain couples TRBV9 to TRBJ1-5, with 7 bases matching TRBD1. Looked up from germline, CDR1 is SGDLS and CDR2 is YYNGEE. This CDR3 has 15 amino acids. V lost 4 bases, J lost 4 bases, and 8 bases stayed unmatched. CDR3 sequence reads: CASSLTGVQNQPQHF. The CDR3 region has the DNA TGTGCCAGCAGCCTAACAGGGGTTCAAAATCAGCCCCAGCATTTT.

J is TRBJ2-5 and V is TRBV6-6, with 8 bases lining up with TRBD2. Germline assignment: CDR1 MNHNY and CDR2 SVGAGI (reference sequence). This CDR3 is built from 15 residues. The junction had 11 bases not matched to a gene; V was cut back by 6 bases and J by 5 bases. Written as DNA, the CDR3 is TGTGCCAGCAGCCTATCCGGGGGGGAAGGGGAGACCCAGTACTTC. Protein: CASSLSGGEGETQYF.